This TCR beta chain was identified in a study of T cells in Graves' hyperthyroidism and ophthalmopathy. Study outcomes and limitations: From stable hyperthyroidism, ophthalmopathy was set apart by a 13 V-J model. Within blood appeared most thyroid clonotypes that had expanded above 0.001.

Germline CDR1 and CDR2: LNHDA and SQIVND (reference sequence). V dropped 6 bases and J dropped 3; count of bases not matched to a gene: 6. The CDR3 has 15 amino acids. From RNA transcripts, TCR beta CDR3 regions were amplified. Carried out on the TCR CDR3, a first-round RT-PCR used the HTBI primer set. TCRdb reprocessed the multiplex PCR reads via MiXCR and lists one record per CDR3 protein. The sample lists 470,000 or so distinct CDR3 sequences, around 21% occurring once. This clonotype occurred a few times. Its antigen remains unknown. Exclusions: uncontrolled infection, other autoimmune disease, pregnancy, lactation. Together with thyroid ultrasound, orbital computed tomography, serum thyroxine and TRAb, clinical symptoms were used for diagnoses.

The source of this sequence is a young man with Graves' hyperthyroidism. The rearrangement links TRBV19 to TRBJ2-2; 8 bases line up with TRBD1. What was sequenced was blood. The CDR3 region has the DNA TGTGCCAGTAGCCAGGGACAGGAGGACACCGGGGAGCTGTTTTTT. As protein: CASSQGQEDTGELFF.